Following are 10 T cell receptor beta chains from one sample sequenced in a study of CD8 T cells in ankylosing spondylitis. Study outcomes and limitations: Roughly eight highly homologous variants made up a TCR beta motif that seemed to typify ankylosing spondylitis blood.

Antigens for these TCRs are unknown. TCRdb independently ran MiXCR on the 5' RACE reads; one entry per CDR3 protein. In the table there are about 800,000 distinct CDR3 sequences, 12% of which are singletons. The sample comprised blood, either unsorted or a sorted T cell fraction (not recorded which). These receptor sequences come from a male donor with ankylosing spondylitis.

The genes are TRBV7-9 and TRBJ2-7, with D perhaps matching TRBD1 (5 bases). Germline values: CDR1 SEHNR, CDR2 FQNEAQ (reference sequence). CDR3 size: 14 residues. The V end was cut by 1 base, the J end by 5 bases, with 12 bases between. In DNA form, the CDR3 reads TGTGCCAGCAGCTTAGACCAGGGATACAACGAGCAGTACTTC. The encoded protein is CASSLDQGYNEQYF.

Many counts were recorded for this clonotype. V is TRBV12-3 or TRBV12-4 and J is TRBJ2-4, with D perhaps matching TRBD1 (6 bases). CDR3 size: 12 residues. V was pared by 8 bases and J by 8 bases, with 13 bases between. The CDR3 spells CASRKRQDIQYF. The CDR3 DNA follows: TGTGCCAGCCGAAAGCGACAGGACATTCAGTACTTC.

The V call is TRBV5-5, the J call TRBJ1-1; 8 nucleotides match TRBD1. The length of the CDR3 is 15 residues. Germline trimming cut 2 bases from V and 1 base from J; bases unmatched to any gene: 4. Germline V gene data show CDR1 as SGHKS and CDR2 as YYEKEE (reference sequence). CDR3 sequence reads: CASSFGDRPNTEAFF. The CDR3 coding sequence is TGTGCCAGCAGCTTCGGGGACAGGCCGAACACTGAAGCTTTCTTT.

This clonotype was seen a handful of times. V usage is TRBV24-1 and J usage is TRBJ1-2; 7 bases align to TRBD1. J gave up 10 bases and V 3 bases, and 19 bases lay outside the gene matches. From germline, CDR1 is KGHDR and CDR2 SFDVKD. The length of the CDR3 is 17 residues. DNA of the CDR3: TGTGCCACCAGTGATCGAGGCACGGGACAGCCTCTTCTTGACTACACCTTC. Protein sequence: CATSDRGTGQPLLDYTF.

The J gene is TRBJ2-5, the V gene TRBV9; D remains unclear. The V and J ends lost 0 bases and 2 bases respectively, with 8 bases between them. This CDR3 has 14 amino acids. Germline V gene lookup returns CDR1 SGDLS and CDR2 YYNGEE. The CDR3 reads CASSVASDQETQYF. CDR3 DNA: TGTGCCAGCAGCGTAGCGTCAGATCAAGAGACCCAGTACTTC. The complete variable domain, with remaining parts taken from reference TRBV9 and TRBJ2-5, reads DSGVTQTPKHLITATGQRVTLRCSPRSGDLSVYWYQQSLDQGLQFLIQYYNGEERAKGNILERFSAQQFPDLHSELNLSSLELGDSALYFCASSVASDQETQYFGPGTRLLVL.

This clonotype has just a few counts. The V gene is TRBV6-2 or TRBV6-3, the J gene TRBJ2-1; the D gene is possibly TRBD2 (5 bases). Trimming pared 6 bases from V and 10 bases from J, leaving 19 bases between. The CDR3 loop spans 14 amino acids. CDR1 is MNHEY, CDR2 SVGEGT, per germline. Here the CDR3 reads CASRARTLTWEQFF. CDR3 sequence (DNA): TGTGCCAGCAGGGCCCGGACTCTGACCTGGGAGCAGTTCTTC.

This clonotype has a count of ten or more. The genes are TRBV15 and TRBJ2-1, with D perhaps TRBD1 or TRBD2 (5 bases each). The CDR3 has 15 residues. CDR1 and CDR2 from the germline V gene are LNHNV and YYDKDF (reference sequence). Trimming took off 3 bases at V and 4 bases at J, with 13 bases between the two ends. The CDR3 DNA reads TGTGCCACCAGCAGGGAGTGGGACGGATACAATGAGCAGTTCTTC. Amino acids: CATSREWDGYNEQFF.

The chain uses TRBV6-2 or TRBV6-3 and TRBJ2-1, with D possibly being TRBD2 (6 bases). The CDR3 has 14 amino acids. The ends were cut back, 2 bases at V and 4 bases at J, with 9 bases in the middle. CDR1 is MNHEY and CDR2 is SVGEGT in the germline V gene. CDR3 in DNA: TGTGCCAGCAGTTACATAGCGGCTTACAATGAGCAGTTCTTC. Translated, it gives CASSYIAAYNEQFF.

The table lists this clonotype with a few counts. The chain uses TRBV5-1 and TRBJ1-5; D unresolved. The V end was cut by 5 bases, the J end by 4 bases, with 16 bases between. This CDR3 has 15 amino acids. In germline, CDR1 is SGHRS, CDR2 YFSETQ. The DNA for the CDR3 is TGCGCCAGCAGTCCAGACCCCCGGCGGAATCAGCCCCAGCATTTT. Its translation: CASSPDPRRNQPQHF.

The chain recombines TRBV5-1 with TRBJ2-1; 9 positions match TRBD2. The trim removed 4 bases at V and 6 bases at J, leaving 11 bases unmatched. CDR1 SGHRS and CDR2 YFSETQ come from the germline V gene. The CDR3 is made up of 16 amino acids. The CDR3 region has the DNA TGCGCCAGCAGCCCTCGGGTAGCGGGGGCACCCAATGAGCAGTTCTTC. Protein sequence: CASSPRVAGAPNEQFF.